The entry that follows covers one TCR beta chain sequence. This clonotype has a count of ten or more. The clone's antigen remains unknown. Base qualities are not recorded, but no much larger clone differs from it by a single base. Receptor libraries were prepared by 5' RACE. Sequencing relied on a NextSeq 500. To correct for sequencing error and PCR bias, the TCR library protocol tagged individual cDNA molecules with unique molecular identifiers. TCR alpha and beta chains were both sequenced, and the abundances of alpha and beta sequences in each sample were closely correlated with each other. Processing in the source paper ran as follows. Decombinator V4 was used to annotate the V gene, J gene and CDR3 of the TCR sequences. TCRs were defined as expanded if a significant change between any two time points was detected under a Poisson model with p below 0.0001. TCR abundances were normalised to the total number of TCRs sequenced per sample and expressed as counts per million. MAIT TCRs were defined by TRAV1-2 paired with TRAJ12, TRAJ20 or TRAJ33, and iNKT TCRs by TRAV10 paired with TRAJ18. VDJdb, accessed on 1 November 2021, was searched for TCRs annotated for CMV, EBV and SARS-CoV-2, and TCRs annotated for more than one antigen were excluded. TCRdb applied fastp at Q25 and MiXCR to the public reads, then kept only in-frame beta chains. Merged by CDR3 protein, the rows form single entries marked with the most common genes and DNA. TCRdb's processing, not the authors' own work, is the source of the V and J calls. This sample lists some 91,000 distinct CDR3 sequences; about 15% were detected once. Of the sample, roughly 6% falls within the top ten clones.

The sample comes from a study of early T cells in non-severe SARS-CoV-2 infection (dated by TCRdb to the early 2020s). In the study overall: TCR sequencing used bulk RNA from unsorted whole blood, so alpha and beta chains could not be paired.

The study was a case-control design nested within a healthcare worker cohort in London, UK, with weekly nasopharyngeal swab PCR tests and blood sampling. Healthcare workers were enrolled in the week of the UK lockdown, from 23 to 31 March 2020, and were followed every week for up to roughly 16 weeks. What the authors observed across the whole study: Matching against VDJdb was skewed toward anti-spike CD8 responses, likely underestimated virus-specific expansions, and missed private and CD4 specificities.

Compared with germline, V lacks 0 bases and J lacks 5 bases; bases without a gene match: 2. From the cysteine up to the phenylalanine, the CDR3 has a length of 14 residues. Of all the DNA, just the CDR3 is kept, 42 bases in frame from base 1. CDR1 KGHSY and CDR2 FQNENV are derived from the germline V gene. Sequencing was done on a sample of whole blood. The chain was built from TRBV16 and TRBJ2-5, with 8 junctional bases fitting TRBD2. The receptor comes from an adult who was a healthcare worker with PCR-confirmed SARS-CoV-2 infection or an uninfected control (not recorded which). The nucleotide sequence is given as TGTGCCAGCAGCCAATCTAGCGGGAAGGAGACCCAGTACTTC. This translates into CASSQSSGKETQYF.